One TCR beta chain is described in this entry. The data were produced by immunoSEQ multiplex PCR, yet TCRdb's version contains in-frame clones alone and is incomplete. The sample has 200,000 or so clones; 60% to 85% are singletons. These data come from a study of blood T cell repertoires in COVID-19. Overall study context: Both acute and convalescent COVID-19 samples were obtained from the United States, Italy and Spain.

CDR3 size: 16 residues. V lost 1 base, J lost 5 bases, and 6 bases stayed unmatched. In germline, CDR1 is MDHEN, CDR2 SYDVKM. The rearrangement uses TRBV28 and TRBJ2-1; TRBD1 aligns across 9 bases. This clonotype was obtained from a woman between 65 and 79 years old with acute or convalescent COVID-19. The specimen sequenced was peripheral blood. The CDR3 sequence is CASSLYRDRVNNEQFF. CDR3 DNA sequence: TGTGCCAGCAGTTTATACCGGGACAGGGTAAACAATGAGCAGTTCTTC.